Listed below are T cell receptor beta chains from one sample, sequenced in a study of post-analysis software for immune sequencing data. TCRdb reanalysed the PCR reads using MiXCR and keeps one entry per CDR3 protein. The table shows about 540,000 distinct CDR3 sequences, with under 40% occurring only once. The sample was blood. The receptors stem from a girl aged 2-17 years with multiple sclerosis. Each CDR3 is given with its conserved first and last residue. A D gene is named only where the DNA matches it firmly. Some rows have no size entry. The others give once, few or many, or a class for an expanded clone.

CASSQDLGTAETQYF TGTGCCAGCAGCCAAGATCTTGGGACAGCGGAGACCCAGTACTTC TRBV3-1 TRBD1 TRBJ2-5 -
CASSQVLASAGYYGYTF TGCGCCAGCAGCCAAGTTCTAGCGTCAGCAGGATACTATGGCTACACCTTC TRBV4-1 - TRBJ1-2 -
CASSYSRHLYTF TGTGCCAGCAGTTACTCGAGACATCTATACACCTTC TRBV6-5 - TRBJ1-2 -
CSVVNNEQFF TGCAGCGTTGTAAACAATGAGCAGTTCTTC TRBV29-1 - TRBJ2-1 many
CASSPGDGGLETQYF TGCGCCAGCAGCCCGGGGGACGGGGGGCTAGAGACCCAGTACTTC TRBV5-1 - TRBJ2-5 -
CSVLGTGNEKPFF TGCAGCGTTTTAGGGACAGGCAATGAAAAACCGTTTTTT TRBV29-1 TRBD1 TRBJ1-4 -
CASSSRPHHEQFF TGTGCCAGCAGTTCCCGACCCCACCATGAGCAGTTCTTC TRBV28 - TRBJ2-1 -
CSAPSPRPRDEDQPQHF TGCAGTGCTCCCTCTCCCCGGCCCAGAGATGAAGATCAGCCCCAGCATTTT TRBV20-1 - TRBJ1-5 -
CASSPDGDRDNEQFF TGTGCCAGCAGTCCCGACGGCGATAGGGACAATGAGCAGTTCTTC TRBV12-3/TRBV12-4 - TRBJ2-1 few
CASSLSPLDYGYTF TGTGCCAGCAGTTTATCCCCTCTGGACTATGGCTACACCTTC TRBV27 - TRBJ1-2 -
CATGEGHQETQYF TGTGCCACCGGTGAGGGTCATCAAGAGACCCAGTACTTC TRBV24-1 - TRBJ2-5 -
CAISETVPGIYEQFF TGTGCCATCAGTGAGACAGTTCCGGGAATCTATGAGCAGTTCTTC TRBV10-3 - TRBJ2-1 once